Listed below are T cell receptor beta chains from one sample, sequenced in a study of shared clonotypes between healthy human individuals. TCRdb's copy holds only in-frame clones and misses some; the assay was immunoSEQ multiplex PCR. The sample lists around 700,000 clones; approximately 79% were seen once. The sequencing sample was made of memory CD4+ T cells sorted from blood. The receptors originated from a woman aged 30 to 39 in good health. Both conserved end residues are part of each CDR3.

TRBV6-1	TRBJ1-1	CASSEQGVVEAFF
TRBV5-6	TRBJ1-1	CASSLRRGNTEAFF
TRBV7-2	TRBJ2-6	CASSFFGANVLTF
TRBV27	TRBJ2-2	CASRPGNHLTGELFF
TRBV5-4	TRBJ2-7	CASSPGRAPYEQYF
TRBV4-1	TRBJ2-7	CASSQTYSGGPSYEQYF
TRBV9	TRBJ1-1	CASSRGDTEAFF
TRBV19	TRBJ1-1	CASSISRDAEAFF
TRBV7-8	TRBJ1-3	CASSPDAGNTIYF
TRBV11-3	TRBJ2-2	CASSPGGYTGELFF
TRBV30	TRBJ2-4	CAWSGGGLSKNIQYF
TRBV9	TRBJ2-6	CASSVGIRGLSGANVLTF
TRBV27	TRBJ2-5	CASSPWGIEETQYF
TRBV13	TRBJ2-1	CASSLGTPGLAGGPFENEQFF
TRBV6-6	TRBJ1-4	CASTDRAGEKLFF
TRBV5-1	TRBJ2-7	CASSLGAPKDEQYF
TRBV7-9	TRBJ1-5	CASSLVGRQGVSNQPQHF
TRBV2	TRBJ2-6	CARLKISGANVLTF
TRBV25-1	TRBJ1-5	CASSEGRGDSNQPQHF
TRBV5-1	TRBJ1-1	CASSLGTGRNTEAFF
TRBV30	TRBJ2-5	CAWRGFVETQYF
TRBV19	TRBJ2-5	CASSIWGSGRTQYF
TRBV28	TRBJ1-5	CASSSGQGGGQPQHF
TRBV5-1	TRBJ2-5	CASSPMPGQGETQYF
TRBV7-2	TRBJ2-1	CASSLASIYNEQFF
TRBV6-1	TRBJ2-7	CASSAGTGRFPYEQYF
TRBV9	TRBJ2-3	CASSANWRGNTDTQYF
TRBV19	TRBJ1-5	CASSVAGEGNQPQHF
TRBV28	TRBJ1-2	CASSAGQSYGYTF
TRBV5-1	TRBJ2-4	CASTGQGRNIQYF
TRBV27	TRBJ1-2	CATRTANYGYTF
TRBV28	TRBJ2-7	CASRTSGAGYEQYF
TRBV7-8	TRBJ1-2	CASSSEGLGYGYTF
TRBV7-9	TRBJ1-4	CASSLGQGGEKLFF
TRBV19	TRBJ2-5	CASSMQQGALETQYF
TRBV28	TRBJ2-1	CASRPWTSGRNEQFF
TRBV11-2	TRBJ2-1	CASSPPLRSGRASYNEQFF
TRBV30	TRBJ1-4	CAWSNGDRGNEKLFF
TRBV6-5	TRBJ2-7	CASSYSMGEGYEQYF
TRBV7-6	TRBJ2-2	CASSATGEVNGELFF
TRBV27	TRBJ1-1	CASSFLGGRGTEAFF
TRBV7-9	TRBJ2-7	CASSITWDNSYEQYF
TRBV19	TRBJ1-3	CASSTQGGLSGNTIYF
TRBV11-1	TRBJ2-1	CASSLTSGSNEQFF
TRBV19	TRBJ1-5	CASSNPPGRLNSNQPQHF
TRBV20-1	TRBJ1-4	CSGWNNEKLFF
TRBV20-1	TRBJ1-5	CSAQNQPQHF
TRBV5-1	TRBJ1-1	CASSLLADNTEAFF
TRBV15	TRBJ2-4	CATSREEQGAKNIQYF
TRBV5-6	TRBJ2-7	CASSLWPYEQYF
TRBV10-2	TRBJ2-5	CASSVTTFQETQYF
TRBV7-9	TRBJ1-1	CASSSDRVGTEAFF
TRBV6-1	TRBJ1-1	CASTSSGNTEAFF
TRBV4-1	TRBJ1-2	CASSQTGEVGHHGYTF
TRBV5-1	TRBJ2-4	CASSPGTELNIQYF
TRBV28	TRBJ2-7	CASRPDRGSGLSSYEQYF
TRBV11-3	TRBJ2-3	CASSVGERTDTQYF
TRBV19	TRBJ2-2	CASSLAAAAMVRGWQLPGELFF
TRBV7-2	TRBJ2-7	CASSSGTDYEQYF
TRBV7-2	TRBJ2-5	CASSTRLGQETQYF